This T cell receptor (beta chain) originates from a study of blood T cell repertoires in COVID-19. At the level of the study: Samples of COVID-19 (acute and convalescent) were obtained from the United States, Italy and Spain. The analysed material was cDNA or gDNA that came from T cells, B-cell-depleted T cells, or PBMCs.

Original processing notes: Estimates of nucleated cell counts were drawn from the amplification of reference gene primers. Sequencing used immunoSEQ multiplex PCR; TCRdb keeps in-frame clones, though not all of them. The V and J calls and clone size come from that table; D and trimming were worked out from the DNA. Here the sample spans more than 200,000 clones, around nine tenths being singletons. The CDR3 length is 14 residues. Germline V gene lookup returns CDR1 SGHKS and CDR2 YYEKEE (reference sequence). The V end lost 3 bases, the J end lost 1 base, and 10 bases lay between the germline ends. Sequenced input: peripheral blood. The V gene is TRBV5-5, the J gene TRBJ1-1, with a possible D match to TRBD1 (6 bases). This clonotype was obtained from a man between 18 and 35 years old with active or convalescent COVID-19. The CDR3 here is CASSSQGTNTEAFF. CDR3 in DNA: TGTGCCAGCAGCTCCCAGGGGACGAACACTGAAGCTTTCTTT.